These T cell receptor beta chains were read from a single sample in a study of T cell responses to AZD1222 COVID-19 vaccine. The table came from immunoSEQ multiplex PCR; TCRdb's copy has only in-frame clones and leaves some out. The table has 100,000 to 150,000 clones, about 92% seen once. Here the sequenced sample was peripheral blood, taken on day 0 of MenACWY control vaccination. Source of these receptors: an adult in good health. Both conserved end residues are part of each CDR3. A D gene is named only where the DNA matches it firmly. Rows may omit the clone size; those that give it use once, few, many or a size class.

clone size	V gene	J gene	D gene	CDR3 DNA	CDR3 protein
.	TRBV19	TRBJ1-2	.	TGTGCCAGTAGTAATGTCCCCTATGGCTACACCTTC	CASSNVPYGYTF
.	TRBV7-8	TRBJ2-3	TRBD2	TGTGCCAGCAGCCCCCCCCTAGCGGTCACAGATACGCAGTATTTT	CASSPPLAVTDTQYF
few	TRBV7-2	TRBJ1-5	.	TGTGCCAGCAGCTCGCAAGTAGGCAATCAGCCCCAGCATTTT	CASSSQVGNQPQHF
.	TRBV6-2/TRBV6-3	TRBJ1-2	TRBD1	TGTGCCAGCAGTGGACAGGGCCGGTATGGCTACACCTTC	CASSGQGRYGYTF
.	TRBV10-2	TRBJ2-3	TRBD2	TGCGCCAGCTCTCGAGTCCACAAGAGGACTAGCGGGAGGGGGGCAGATACGCAGTATTTT	CASSRVHKRTSGRGADTQYF
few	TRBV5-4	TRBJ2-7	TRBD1	TGTGCCAGCAGCCACCGACAGGGCAACTACGAGCAGTACTTC	CASSHRQGNYEQYF
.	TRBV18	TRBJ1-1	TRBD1	TGTGCCAGCTCAGAGGGACAGGGGCTCTCGGAGTCGCGGACTGAAGCTTTCTTT	CASSEGQGLSESRTEAFF
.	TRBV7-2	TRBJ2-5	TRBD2	TGTGCCAGCAGCTTACTAGCGGGAGTCCCAGAGACCCAGTACTTC	CASSLLAGVPETQYF
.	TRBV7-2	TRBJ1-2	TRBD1	TGTGCCAGCAGAATACAGGGGGCAAAGGATAACTATGGCTACACCTTC	CASRIQGAKDNYGYTF
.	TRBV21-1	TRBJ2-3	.	TGTGCCAGAGACAGGGCCTTTGAAGGAGAAGACACAGATACGCAGTATTTT	CARDRAFEGEDTDTQYF
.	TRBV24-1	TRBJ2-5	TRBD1	TGTGCCACCAGTGATCCCGAGACAGGGAGAGGAGAGACCCAGTACTTC	CATSDPETGRGETQYF
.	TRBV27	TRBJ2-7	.	TGTGCCAGTCGGGATGGCGGATTCGCCTACGAGCAGTACTTC	CASRDGGFAYEQYF
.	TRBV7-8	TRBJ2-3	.	TGTGCCAGCAGCTTTGCAGACACAGATACGCAGTATTTT	CASSFADTDTQYF
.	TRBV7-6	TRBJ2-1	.	TGTGCCAGCACCACAGGTTTCTACAATGAGCAGTTCTTC	CASTTGFYNEQFF
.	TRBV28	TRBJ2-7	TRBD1	TGTGCCAGCACAGGGGGCACCTACGAGCAGTACTTC	CASTGGTYEQYF
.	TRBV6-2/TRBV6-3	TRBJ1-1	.	TGTGCCAGCAGTTACAGCAACATGAACACTGAAGCTTTCTTT	CASSYSNMNTEAFF